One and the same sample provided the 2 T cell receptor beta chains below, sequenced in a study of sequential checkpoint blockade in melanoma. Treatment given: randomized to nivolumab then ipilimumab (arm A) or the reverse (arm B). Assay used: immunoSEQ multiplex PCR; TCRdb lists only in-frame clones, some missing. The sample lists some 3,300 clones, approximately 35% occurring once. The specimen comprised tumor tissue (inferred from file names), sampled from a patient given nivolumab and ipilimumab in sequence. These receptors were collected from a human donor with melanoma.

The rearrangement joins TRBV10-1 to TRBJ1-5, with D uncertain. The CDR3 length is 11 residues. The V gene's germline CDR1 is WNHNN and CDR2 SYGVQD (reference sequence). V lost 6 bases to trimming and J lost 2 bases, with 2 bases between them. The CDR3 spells CASRCNQPQHF. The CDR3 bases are TGCGCCAGCAGGTGCAATCAGCCCCAGCATTTT.

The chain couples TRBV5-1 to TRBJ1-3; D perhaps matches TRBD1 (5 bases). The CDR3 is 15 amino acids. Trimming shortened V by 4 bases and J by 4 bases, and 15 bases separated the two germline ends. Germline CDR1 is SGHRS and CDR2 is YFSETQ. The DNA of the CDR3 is TGCGCCAGCAGCCAAGACAGCACCGAAGGAAACACCATATATTTT. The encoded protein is CASSQDSTEGNTIYF.